The rows below give T cell receptor beta chains drawn from one sample of a study of T cell responses to AZD1222 COVID-19 vaccine. Libraries were prepared by immunoSEQ multiplex PCR; TCRdb keeps only in-frame clonotypes and omits some of them. This sample carries 95,000 to 150,000 clones, around 94% of them seen once, and the ten largest clones take approximately 1.7%. The sample consisted of peripheral blood, taken on day 0 of AZD1222 vaccination. The receptors come from an adult in good health. The CDR3 runs from the conserved cysteine through the conserved F or W. The D gene is left open where the match is weak. Clone size is shown for a subset of rows, as once, few, many or a class of expanded clone.

size	V	length	J	D	CDR3	DNA
.	TRBV12-3/TRBV12-4	13	TRBJ2-2	.	CASVSGFPGELFF	TGTGCCAGCGTAAGCGGTTTTCCCGGGGAGCTGTTTTTT
.	TRBV11-2	12	TRBJ1-1	TRBD1	CASSLWDRAAFF	TGTGCCAGCAGCCTCTGGGACAGGGCGGCTTTCTTT
once	TRBV3-1/TRBV3-2	14	TRBJ2-2	.	CASSPPAGTVQLFF	TGTGCCAGCAGCCCCCCCGCGGGGACCGTCCAGCTGTTTTTT
.	TRBV3-1/TRBV3-2	14	TRBJ2-7	.	CASSPRDVTYEQYF	TGTGCCAGCAGCCCCCGGGACGTCACCTACGAGCAGTACTTC
few	TRBV6-2/TRBV6-3	12	TRBJ2-1	TRBD1	CASSFGQAAPFF	TGTGCCAGCAGCTTTGGACAGGCTGCCCCGTTCTTC
.	TRBV18	15	TRBJ1-6	.	CASSPPVGGNSPLHF	TGTGCCAGCTCACCCCCCGTGGGGGGAAATTCACCCCTCCACTTT
.	TRBV5-1	13	TRBJ1-1	.	CASSLPGPRGAFF	TGCGCCAGCAGCTTGCCGGGACCCAGGGGAGCTTTCTTT
.	TRBV6-2/TRBV6-3	14	TRBJ1-1	.	CASSYMRGSAEAFF	TGTGCCAGCAGTTACATGAGGGGCTCGGCTGAAGCTTTCTTT
.	TRBV6-2/TRBV6-3	18	TRBJ2-3	TRBD2	CASSYGLAGGTSTDTQYF	TGTGCCAGCAGTTATGGGCTAGCGGGAGGAACTAGCACAGATACGCAGTATTTT
.	TRBV27	14	TRBJ2-3	.	CASSSQGRLDTQYF	TGTGCCAGCAGTTCCCAGGGGCGGCTGGATACGCAGTATTTT
.	TRBV15	17	TRBJ2-2	TRBD1	CATSRGTGTGNTGELFF	TGTGCCACCAGCAGAGGCACCGGGACAGGGAACACCGGGGAGCTGTTTTTT
.	TRBV14	15	TRBJ1-1	.	CASSRLGGARTEAFF	TGTGCCAGCAGCCGCCTGGGGGGGGCGAGAACTGAAGCTTTCTTT
.	TRBV7-8	14	TRBJ2-2	.	CASSLVLDTGELFF	TGTGCCAGCAGCTTAGTTCTGGACACCGGGGAGCTGTTTTTT
.	TRBV30	15	TRBJ1-2	.	CAWSVPGGPSYGYTF	TGTGCCTGGAGTGTACCCGGTGGCCCATCCTATGGCTACACCTTC
.	TRBV27	15	TRBJ1-6	TRBD1	CASMTGGWAISPLHF	TGTGCCAGTATGACAGGGGGGTGGGCAATTTCACCCCTCCACTTT
few	TRBV7-7	16	TRBJ2-1	.	CASSPTTGSLVGEQFF	TGTGCTAGCAGCCCAACAACAGGGTCTCTAGTCGGTGAGCAGTTCTTC
.	TRBV2	14	TRBJ1-2	TRBD1	CASSDRTGGDGYTF	TGTGCCAGCAGTGACCGGACAGGGGGCGATGGCTACACCTTC
.	TRBV23-1	16	TRBJ2-1	.	CASSQNSFGQYNEQFF	TGCGCCAGCAGTCAGAATAGCTTCGGACAGTACAATGAGCAGTTCTTC
.	TRBV30	16	TRBJ1-6	TRBD1	CAWRSDRAVADSPLHF	TGTGCCTGGAGGTCCGACAGGGCGGTCGCGGATTCACCCCTCCACTTT
few	TRBV7-9	14	TRBJ1-4	.	CASSSTQKGEKLFF	TGTGCCAGCAGCTCGACCCAAAAGGGGGAAAAACTGTTTTTT